Presented here are 4 T cell receptor beta chains from one specimen sequenced in a study of blood T cell repertoires in COVID-19. Clones were sequenced by immunoSEQ multiplex PCR, and TCRdb holds only the in-frame ones, with some missing. The table has 250,000 or so clones, around nine tenths seen once; the top ten hold roughly 2.5%. The material sequenced was peripheral blood. Receptors were obtained from a woman aged 55-69 years with acute or convalescent COVID-19.

By frequency in the sample, this clone is medium-sized. The chain couples TRBV18 to TRBJ1-3; no firm D call. The V gene lost 0 bases and the J gene lost 7 bases, with 13 bases spanning the gap. Germline CDR1 and CDR2: KGHSH and LQKENI. The CDR3 consists of 15 residues. CDR3 protein: CASSPPNSGENTIYF. CDR3 DNA: TGTGCCAGCTCACCACCAAATTCCGGAGAGAACACCATATATTTT. Variable domain in full (rest from reference TRBV18 and TRBJ1-3): NAGVMQNPRHLVRRRGQEARLRCSPMKGHSHVYWYRQLPEEGLKFMVYLQKENIIDESGMPKERFSAEFPKEGPSILRIQQVVRGDSAAYFCASSPPNSGENTIYFGEGSWLTVV.

This chain connects TRBV5-4 to TRBJ1-2, with 8 nucleotides matching TRBD1. This CDR3 has 15 amino acids. V lost 2 bases to trimming and J lost 3 bases; unmatched junction nucleotides: 6. Germline V lookup: CDR1 SGHNT, CDR2 YYREEE (reference sequence). CDR3 sequence (DNA): TGTGCCAGCAGCTTCCCCGGACAGGGCGACTATGGCTACACCTTC. This translates into CASSFPGQGDYGYTF. Together with reference TRBV5-4 and TRBJ1-2, the CDR3 gives the full variable domain: ETGVTQSPTHLIKTRGQQVTLRCSSQSGHNTVSWYQQALGQGPQFIFQYYREEENGRGNFPPRFSGLQFPNYSSELNVNALELDDSALYLCASSFPGQGDYGYTFGSGTRLTVV.

This rearrangement joins TRBV7-8 to TRBJ2-3; no firm D call. CDR3 length: 14 amino acids. Trimming stripped 8 bases from V and 3 bases from J, with 15 bases between. Germline V gene lookup returns CDR1 SGHVS and CDR2 FQNEAQ. In DNA form, the CDR3 reads TGTGCCAGCCAGCTTATTCTAGTGACAGATACGCAGTATTTT. It translates to CASQLILVTDTQYF.

The chain combines TRBV2 with TRBJ2-7; 14 nucleotides align to TRBD2. The CDR3 length is 18 residues. Germline lookup yields CDR1 SNHLY and CDR2 FYNNEI. J gave up 3 bases and V 5 bases, and 12 bases lay outside the gene matches. The CDR3 region is CASSPGLAGDSVNYEQYF. The CDR3 bases are TGTGCCAGCAGTCCGGGACTAGCGGGAGATTCGGTCAACTACGAGCAGTACTTC.